This TCR beta chain was observed in a study of shared clonotypes between healthy human individuals (dated by TCRdb to the early 2020s). About the investigation overall: A couple of women and a few men aged 18 to 49 years were included in the cohort. To estimate repertoire size and how much clonotypes are shared between individuals, the study performed deep sequencing of blood TCR repertoires from a few healthy adults. Per donor, leukapheresis produced somewhere between about 0.94 and 9 billion PBMCs. To increase sequencing depth and limit assay-specific biases, TCR repertoire library preparation and sequencing were carried out by different laboratories using diverse techniques. Per donor, three plates each were used for CD4 naive and CD4 memory, two for CD8 naive, and one for CD8 memory.

A remark on this clone: The clone's antigen remains unknown. No clone much larger than this one lies a single base away; base qualities are absent.

Using the deep immunoSEQ assay, multiplex PCR amplified TCR CDR3 regions from genomic DNA. For each cell subset, the extracted genomic DNA was distributed evenly across all wells of several immunoSEQ 96-well plates, and each plate served as one replicate. For sorted subsets, approximately 0.2 ug of genomic DNA, equivalent to around 30,000 T cell genomes, went into each replicate PCR. Purified libraries were measured with a Qubit 3.0 fluorometer, size-checked on a Bioanalyzer 2100, and measured again with the KAPA Library Quantification kit. A separate single-read 150-cycle Illumina NextSeq 550 flow cell was used to sequence each immunoSEQ 96-well plate. In the original analysis: The immunoSEQ output contained only junctional sequences without quality scores, so filtering could not match that applied to full-length reads. To assign V/J genes and CDR3, sequences were annotated using PyIR, a Python wrapper for IgBLAST v1.9, with IMGT germline references. Reads were filtered out if the reads had weak V/J assignments (E-value above 1e-6), no CDR3, stop codons, out-of-frame junctions, or ambiguous translated residues. V3J clonotypes were defined by identical inferred V gene, J gene, and CDR3 amino acid sequence. The percentage overlap between two repertoires was calculated by dividing the number of shared unique clonotypes by the size of the smaller repertoire. Richness of each repertoire was evaluated using RTK rarefaction, the Chao1 estimator, and Recon v2.1 estimates of unobserved clonotypes. OLGA was used to compute generation probabilities for all TCRbeta clonotypes that the gDNA method yielded from a few donors. TCRdb limited this immuneACCESS table to in-frame rearrangements with V and J called. A share of clones is missing; checked studies link under half to unresolved V genes, and the rest is unexplained. Clone size and V and J calls were adopted from that table, with D and trimming inferred from the DNA. The sample table lists some 2,400,000 clones, approximately 94% of them with a count of one. The ten largest clones capture 0.1% to 0.15% of the sample.

Taken from the germline V gene, the CDR1 and CDR2 loops are MDHEN and SYDVKM. V is clipped by 6 bases and J by 0 bases, and the sequence between their germline boundaries is 9 bases long. The CDR3, cysteine through phenylalanine, is 15 amino acids long. Only CDR3 DNA is held: 45 bases, read in frame from base 1. Broad study findings and their caveats: Sampling was limited to blood, and TCR repertoires in tissue likely differ from TCR repertoires in blood. Naive subsets generally had larger estimated clonotype richness than memory subsets did. Across a few donors, roughly 5.1% of naive CD4, roughly 3.5% of naive CD8, about 2% of memory CD4, and roughly 0.4% of memory CD8 clonotypes were shared. Pairwise subsampling indicated that sequencing depth was expected to affect the degree of clonotype sharing among donors. Because the study included only a small number of donors, the genetic and exposure-history diversity represented was limited. Clonotypes shared by all four sorted-subset donors showed higher generation probabilities than non-shared clonotypes. Even with the large sequencing depth, rarefaction of the sorted-subset datasets indicated that sequencing was incomplete.

The donors were healthy, HIV-negative adults who had no recently reported acute infections or vaccinations. All donors were Caucasian adults living in Nashville, Tennessee, USA. CD4+ T cells were enriched by magnetic negative selection, after which naive cells were positively selected on CD45RA and the negative fraction was taken as the memory subset. Blood was collected by leukapheresis, and PBMCs were isolated by Ficoll-Histopaque density gradient centrifugation and then cryopreserved in liquid nitrogen vapor phase. Purity and quantity of every magnetically sorted T cell population were checked by analytical flow cytometry. From each sorted fraction, genomic DNA was isolated and quantified by UV absorbance on a Nanodrop 2000c.

In this chain, TRBV28 is recombined with TRBJ1-6; TRBD1 might be the D gene, on 6 matching bases. Input material: naive CD4+ T cells sorted from blood. Sample cell subset or site, as interpreted from the label and publication: CD45RA+ positively selected. The TCR sequence derives from a young man in good health. The DNA sequence follows: TGTGCCAGCAGCGTGGACAGCTCCTATAATTCACCCCTCCACTTT. Its translation is CASSVDSSYNSPLHF.